This T cell receptor beta chain was captured in a study of radiation and T cells in renal cell carcinoma. Study-level findings and limits: Top tumor clonotypes rose in blood 2 weeks post-radiation, then contracted.

Noted time point: blood 2 weeks post-SBRT. Treatment indicated: 15 Gy SBRT to primary tumor, nephrectomy 4 weeks later. After SBRT, blood was collected at 2 and 4 weeks, plus baseline. The patient's renal cell carcinoma had clear cell pathology. This clone showed up just once. Its matching antigen is unknown. Germline-derived CDR1 and CDR2 are SGHRS and YFSETQ. CDR3 length: 14 amino acids. V was shortened by 2 bases and J by 8 bases, with 14 bases between the two germline ends. Repertoires were generated with immunoSEQ multiplex PCR, while TCRdb's copy carries only in-frame clones and drops some. The table records roughly 130,000 clones, roughly four fifths of them present only once.

This clonotype originated in an older woman with renal cell carcinoma. The rearrangement joins TRBV5-1 to TRBJ1-3; TRBD1 is a possible D gene (5 bases). The input for sequencing was blood, taken from a patient whose treatment included radiotherapy and nephrectomy. The CDR3 sequence is CASSFSPGPDTIYF. CDR3 in DNA: TGCGCCAGCAGCTTCTCCCCAGGGCCCGACACCATATATTTT.